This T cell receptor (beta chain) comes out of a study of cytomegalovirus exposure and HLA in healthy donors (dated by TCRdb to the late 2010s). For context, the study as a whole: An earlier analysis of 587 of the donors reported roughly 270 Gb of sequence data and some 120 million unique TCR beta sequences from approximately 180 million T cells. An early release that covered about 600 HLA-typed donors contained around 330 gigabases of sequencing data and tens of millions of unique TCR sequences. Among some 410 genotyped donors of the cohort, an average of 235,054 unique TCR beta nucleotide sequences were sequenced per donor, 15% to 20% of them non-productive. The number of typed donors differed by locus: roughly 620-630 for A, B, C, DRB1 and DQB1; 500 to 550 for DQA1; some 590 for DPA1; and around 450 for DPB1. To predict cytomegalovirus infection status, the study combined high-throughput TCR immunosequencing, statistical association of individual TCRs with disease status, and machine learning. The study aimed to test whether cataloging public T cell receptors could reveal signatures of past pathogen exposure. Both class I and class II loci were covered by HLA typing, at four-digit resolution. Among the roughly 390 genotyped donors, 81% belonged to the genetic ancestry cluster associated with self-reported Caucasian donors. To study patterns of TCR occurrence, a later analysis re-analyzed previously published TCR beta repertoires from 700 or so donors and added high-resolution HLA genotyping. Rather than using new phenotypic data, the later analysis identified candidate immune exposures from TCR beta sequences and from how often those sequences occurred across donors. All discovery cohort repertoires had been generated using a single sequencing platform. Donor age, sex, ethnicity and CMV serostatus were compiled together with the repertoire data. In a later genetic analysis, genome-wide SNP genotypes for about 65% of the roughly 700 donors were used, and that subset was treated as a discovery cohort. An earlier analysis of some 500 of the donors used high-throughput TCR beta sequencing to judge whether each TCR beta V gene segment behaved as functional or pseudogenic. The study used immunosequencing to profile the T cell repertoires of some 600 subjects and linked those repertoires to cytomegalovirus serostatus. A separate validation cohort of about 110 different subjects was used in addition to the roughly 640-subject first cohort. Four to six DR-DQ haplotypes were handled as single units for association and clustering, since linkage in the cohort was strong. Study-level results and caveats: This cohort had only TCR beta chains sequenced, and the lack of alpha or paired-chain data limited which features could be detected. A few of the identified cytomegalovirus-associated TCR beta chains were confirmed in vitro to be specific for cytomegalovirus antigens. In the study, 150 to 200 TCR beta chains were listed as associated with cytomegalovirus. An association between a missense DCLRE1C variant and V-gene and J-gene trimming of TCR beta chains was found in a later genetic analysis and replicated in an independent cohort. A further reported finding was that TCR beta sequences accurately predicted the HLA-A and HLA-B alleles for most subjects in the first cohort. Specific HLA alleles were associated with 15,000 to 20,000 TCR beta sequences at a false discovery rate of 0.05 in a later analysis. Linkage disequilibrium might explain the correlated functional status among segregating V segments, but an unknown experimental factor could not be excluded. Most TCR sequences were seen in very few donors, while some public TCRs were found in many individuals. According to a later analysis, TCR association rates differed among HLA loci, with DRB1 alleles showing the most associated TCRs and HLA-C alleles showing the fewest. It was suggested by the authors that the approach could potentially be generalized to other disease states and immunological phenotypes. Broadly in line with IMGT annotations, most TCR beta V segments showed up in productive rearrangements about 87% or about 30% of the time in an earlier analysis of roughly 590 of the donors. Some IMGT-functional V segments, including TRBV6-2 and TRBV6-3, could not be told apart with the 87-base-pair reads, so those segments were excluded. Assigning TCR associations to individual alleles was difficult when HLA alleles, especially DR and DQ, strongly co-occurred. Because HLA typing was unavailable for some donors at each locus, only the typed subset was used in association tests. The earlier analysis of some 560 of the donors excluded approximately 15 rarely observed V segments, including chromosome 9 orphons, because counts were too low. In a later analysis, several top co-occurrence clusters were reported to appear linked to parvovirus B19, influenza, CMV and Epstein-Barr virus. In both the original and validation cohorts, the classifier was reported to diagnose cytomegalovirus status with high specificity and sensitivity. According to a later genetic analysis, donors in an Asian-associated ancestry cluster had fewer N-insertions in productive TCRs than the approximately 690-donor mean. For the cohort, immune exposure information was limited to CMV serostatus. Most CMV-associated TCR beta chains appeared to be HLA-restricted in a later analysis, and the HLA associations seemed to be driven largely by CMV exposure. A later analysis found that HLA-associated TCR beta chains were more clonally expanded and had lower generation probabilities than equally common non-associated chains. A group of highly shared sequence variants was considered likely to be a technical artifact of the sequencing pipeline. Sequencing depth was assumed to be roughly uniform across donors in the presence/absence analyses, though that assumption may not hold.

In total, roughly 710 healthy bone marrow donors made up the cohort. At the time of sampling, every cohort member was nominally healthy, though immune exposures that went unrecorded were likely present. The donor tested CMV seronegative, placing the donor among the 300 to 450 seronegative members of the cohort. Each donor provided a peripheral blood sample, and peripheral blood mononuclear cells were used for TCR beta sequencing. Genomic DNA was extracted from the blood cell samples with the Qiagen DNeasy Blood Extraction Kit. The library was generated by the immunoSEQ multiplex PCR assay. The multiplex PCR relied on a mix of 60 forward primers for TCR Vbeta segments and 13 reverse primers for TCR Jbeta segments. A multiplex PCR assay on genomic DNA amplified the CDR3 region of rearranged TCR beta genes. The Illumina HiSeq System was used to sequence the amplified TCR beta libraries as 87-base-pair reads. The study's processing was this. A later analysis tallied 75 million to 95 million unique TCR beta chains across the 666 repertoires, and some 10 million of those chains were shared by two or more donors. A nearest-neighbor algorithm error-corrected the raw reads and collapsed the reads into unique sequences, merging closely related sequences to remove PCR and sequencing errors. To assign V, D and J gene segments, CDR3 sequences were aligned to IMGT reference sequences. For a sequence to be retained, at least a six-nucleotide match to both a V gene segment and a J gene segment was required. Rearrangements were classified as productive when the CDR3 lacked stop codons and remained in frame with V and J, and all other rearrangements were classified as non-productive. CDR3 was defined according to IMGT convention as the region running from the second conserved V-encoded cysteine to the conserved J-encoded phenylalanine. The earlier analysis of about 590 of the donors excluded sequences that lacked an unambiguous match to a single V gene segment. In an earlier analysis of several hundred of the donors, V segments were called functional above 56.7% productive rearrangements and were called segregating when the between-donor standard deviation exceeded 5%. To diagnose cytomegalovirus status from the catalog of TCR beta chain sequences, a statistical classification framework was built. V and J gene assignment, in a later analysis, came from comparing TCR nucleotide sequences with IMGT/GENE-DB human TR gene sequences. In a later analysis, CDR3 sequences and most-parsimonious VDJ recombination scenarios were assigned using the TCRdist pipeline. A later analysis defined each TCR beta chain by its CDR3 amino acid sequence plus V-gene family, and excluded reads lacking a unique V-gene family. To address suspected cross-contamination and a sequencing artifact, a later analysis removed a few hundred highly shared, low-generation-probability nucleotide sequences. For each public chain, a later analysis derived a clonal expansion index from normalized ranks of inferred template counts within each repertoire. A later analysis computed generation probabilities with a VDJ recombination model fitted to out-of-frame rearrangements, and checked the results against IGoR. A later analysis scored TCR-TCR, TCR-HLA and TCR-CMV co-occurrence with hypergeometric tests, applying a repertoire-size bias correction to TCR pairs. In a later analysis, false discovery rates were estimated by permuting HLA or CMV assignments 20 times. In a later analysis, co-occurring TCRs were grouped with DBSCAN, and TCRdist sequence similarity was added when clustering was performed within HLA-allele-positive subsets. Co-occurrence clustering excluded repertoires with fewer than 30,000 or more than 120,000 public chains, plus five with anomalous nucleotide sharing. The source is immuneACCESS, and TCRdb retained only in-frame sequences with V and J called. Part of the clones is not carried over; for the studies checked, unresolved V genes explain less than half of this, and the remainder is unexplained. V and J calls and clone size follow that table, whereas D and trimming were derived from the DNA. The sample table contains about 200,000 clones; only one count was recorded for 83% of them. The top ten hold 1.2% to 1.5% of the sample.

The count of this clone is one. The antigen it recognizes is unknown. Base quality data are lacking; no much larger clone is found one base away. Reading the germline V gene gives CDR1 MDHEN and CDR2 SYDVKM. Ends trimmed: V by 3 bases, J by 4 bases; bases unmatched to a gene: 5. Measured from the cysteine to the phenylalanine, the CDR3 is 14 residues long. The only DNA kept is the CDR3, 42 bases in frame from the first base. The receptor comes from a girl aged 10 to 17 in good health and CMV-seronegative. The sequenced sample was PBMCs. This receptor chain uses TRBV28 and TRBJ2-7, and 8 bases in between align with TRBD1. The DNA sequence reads TGTGCCAGCAGTTTGCCAGGGGGCTTATACGAGCAGTACTTC. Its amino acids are CASSLPGGLYEQYF.